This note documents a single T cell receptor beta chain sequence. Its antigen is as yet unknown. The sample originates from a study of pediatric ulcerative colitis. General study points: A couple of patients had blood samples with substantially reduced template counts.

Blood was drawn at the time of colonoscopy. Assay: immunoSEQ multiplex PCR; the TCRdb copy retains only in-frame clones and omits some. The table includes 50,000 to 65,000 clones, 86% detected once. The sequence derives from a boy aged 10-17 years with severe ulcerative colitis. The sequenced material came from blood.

The CDR3 nucleotides read TGTGCCTGGAGTGGCAGGGGGCGTGAAAAACTGTTTTTT. This translates into CAWSGRGREKLFF. This chain connects TRBV30 to TRBJ1-4, with 8 bases lining up with TRBD1. Germline CDR1 and CDR2: GTSNPN and SVGIG (reference sequence). V trimming: 1 base; J trimming: 7 bases; junction bases outside the gene matches: 2. The CDR3 contains 13 residues. Supplemented by reference TRBV30 and TRBJ1-4, the full variable domain reads SQTIHQWPATLVQPVGSPLSLECTVEGTSNPNLYWYRQAAGRGLQLLFYSVGIGQISSEVPQNLSASRPQDRQFILSSKKLLLSDSGFYLCAWSGRGREKLFFGSGTQLSVL.